This TCR beta chain was sequenced for a study of circulating CD8 cells and anti-PD-1 response in melanoma. At the level of the study: Of roughly 13 patients, seven got anti-PD-1 first and six had prior therapy.

In its sample, this clonotype ranks as hyperexpanded. Its antigen is still unknown. TCR libraries were prepared from approximately 15 ng of total RNA with the QIAseq Immune Repertoire TCR panel. TCRdb itself ran the reads through MiXCR, one entry per CDR3 protein. The sample includes some 250 distinct CDR3 sequences, more than 11% seen only once; the top ten take 64%. Points from the study as a whole: Diversity ranked highest in DNEG and lowest in TIGIT subsets.

The CDR3 contains 15 residues. Germline values: CDR1 SGHTA, CDR2 FQGTGA. Trimming removed 5 bases from V and 4 bases from J; junction bases left unmatched: 8. From live CD3+CD8+TCRalphabeta+ cells, four PD-1 and/or TIGIT subsets were sorted. Specimen: CD8+ T cells from PBMCs, collected at baseline or after one month of anti-PD-1 therapy (not recorded which). The chain has TRBV7-3 and TRBJ2-3, with TRBD2 identical over 8 bases. The receptor was isolated from a human donor with melanoma. Here the CDR3 DNA reads TGTGCCAGCAGCCGACTAGCGCTTTCAGCAGATACGCAGTATTTT. This encodes CASSRLALSADTQYF.